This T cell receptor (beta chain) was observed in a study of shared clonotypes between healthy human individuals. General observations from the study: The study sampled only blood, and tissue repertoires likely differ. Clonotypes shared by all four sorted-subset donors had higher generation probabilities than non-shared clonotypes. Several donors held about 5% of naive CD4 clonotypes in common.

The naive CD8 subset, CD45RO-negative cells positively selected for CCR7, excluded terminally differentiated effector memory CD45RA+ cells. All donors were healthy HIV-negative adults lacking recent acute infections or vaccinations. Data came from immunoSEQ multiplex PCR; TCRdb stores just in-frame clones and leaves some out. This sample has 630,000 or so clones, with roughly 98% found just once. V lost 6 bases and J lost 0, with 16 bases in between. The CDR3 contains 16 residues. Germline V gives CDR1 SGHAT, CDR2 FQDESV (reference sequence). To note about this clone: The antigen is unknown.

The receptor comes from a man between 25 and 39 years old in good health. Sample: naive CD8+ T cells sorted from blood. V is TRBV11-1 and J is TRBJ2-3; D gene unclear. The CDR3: CASSPPLGFSTDTQYF. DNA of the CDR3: TGTGCCAGCAGTCCCCCGCTGGGGTTTAGCACAGATACGCAGTATTTT.